This is a list of T cell receptor beta chains from one sample in a study of response to subunit inactivated influenza vaccine. TCRdb re-called the RT-PCR reads with MiXCR, one entry per CDR3 protein. In the table there are about 520,000 distinct CDR3 sequences, around 7.7% of which are singletons. This material consisted of PBMCs from blood, taken 23 months after vaccination. The source is a man in his fifties or sixties who received an inactivated influenza vaccine. CDR3s include the opening cysteine and the closing phenylalanine or tryptophan. D genes are given only for firm matches. Not all rows give a size; the values are once, few, many and, for expanded clones, a class.

V gene: TRBV20-1
D gene: TRBD2
clone size: few
J gene: TRBJ2-7
CDR3 DNA: TGCAGTGCTAGAGATCTTACCAGCGGGGTGAAAGACGAGCAGTACTTC
CDR3 protein: CSARDLTSGVKDEQYF

V gene: TRBV7-9
D gene: NA
clone size: few
J gene: TRBJ1-6
CDR3 DNA: TGTGCCAGCAGCTCATACGACAGCGGATATTCACCCCTCCACTTT
CDR3 protein: CASSSYDSGYSPLHF

V gene: TRBV5-1
D gene: NA
clone size: few
J gene: TRBJ2-7
CDR3 DNA: TGCGCCAGCAGCCCCGGGGGGCCGCAGAGGTGGGACGAGCAGTACTTC
CDR3 protein: CASSPGGPQRWDEQYF

V gene: TRBV20-1
D gene: NA
clone size: NA
J gene: TRBJ2-3
CDR3 DNA: TGCAGTGCTAGTGGTTTGGGGCACGCATTCACAGATACGCAGTATTTT
CDR3 protein: CSASGLGHAFTDTQYF

V gene: TRBV7-9
D gene: NA
clone size: few
J gene: TRBJ2-1
CDR3 DNA: TGTGCCAGCAGCTTAGATCCCGTATACAATGAGCAGTTCTTC
CDR3 protein: CASSLDPVYNEQFF

V gene: TRBV9
D gene: TRBD1
clone size: NA
J gene: TRBJ1-6
CDR3 DNA: TGTGCCAGCAGCGCACGGACAGGGAGCGGTTCACCCCTCCACTTT
CDR3 protein: CASSARTGSGSPLHF

V gene: TRBV14
D gene: NA
clone size: many
J gene: TRBJ2-7
CDR3 DNA: TGTGCCAGCAGCCAAGGTGGGGCAAAGCAGTACTTC
CDR3 protein: CASSQGGAKQYF

V gene: TRBV29-1
D gene: TRBD1
clone size: many
J gene: TRBJ1-1
CDR3 DNA: TGCAGCGTAGGAAGGACAGGGGGAACTGAAGCTTTCTTT
CDR3 protein: CSVGRTGGTEAFF

V gene: TRBV7-2
D gene: NA
clone size: many
J gene: TRBJ2-7
CDR3 DNA: TGTGCCAGCAGCTTACAGGTCTACGAGCAGTACTTC
CDR3 protein: CASSLQVYEQYF

V gene: TRBV24-1
D gene: NA
clone size: few
J gene: TRBJ2-3
CDR3 DNA: TGTGCCACCCGCGACCGGGACAAGACTAGCACAGATACGCAGTATTTT
CDR3 protein: CATRDRDKTSTDTQYF

V gene: TRBV4-1
D gene: TRBD2
clone size: NA
J gene: TRBJ2-2
CDR3 DNA: TGCGCCAGCAGCCAAGTTGTCCTAGCGGGGGACATAACCGGGGAGCTGTTTTTT
CDR3 protein: CASSQVVLAGDITGELFF

V gene: TRBV7-2
D gene: NA
clone size: NA
J gene: TRBJ2-7
CDR3 DNA: TGTGCCAGCAGCTTAGTCAGGGTTTCCTACGAGCAGTACTTC
CDR3 protein: CASSLVRVSYEQYF

V gene: TRBV5-1
D gene: NA
clone size: few
J gene: TRBJ2-7
CDR3 DNA: TGCGCCAGCAGCTCCAGGACTGCTGAGGACGAGCAGTACTTC
CDR3 protein: CASSSRTAEDEQYF

V gene: TRBV4-3
D gene: NA
clone size: few
J gene: TRBJ2-1
CDR3 DNA: TGCGCCAGCAGCCAAGACATTGACAGGCCAAGCTCCTACAATGAGCAGTTCTTC
CDR3 protein: CASSQDIDRPSSYNEQFF

V gene: TRBV19
D gene: NA
clone size: many
J gene: TRBJ1-5
CDR3 DNA: TGTGCCAGTAGTCCTGGCCCAGGGCAGCCCCAGCATTTT
CDR3 protein: CASSPGPGQPQHF

V gene: TRBV6-1
D gene: NA
clone size: few
J gene: TRBJ1-1
CDR3 DNA: TGTGCCAGCAGTGAACAGGGACCCACTGAAGCTTTCTTT
CDR3 protein: CASSEQGPTEAFF

V gene: TRBV4-3
D gene: NA
clone size: many
J gene: TRBJ2-3
CDR3 DNA: TGCGCCAGCAGCCAAGCCGGACGGGGGAACTCAGATACGCAGTATTTT
CDR3 protein: CASSQAGRGNSDTQYF

V gene: TRBV7-2
D gene: TRBD2
clone size: NA
J gene: TRBJ2-7
CDR3 DNA: TGTGCCAGCAGACCGGGAGGGGCTGGATACGAGCAGTACTTC
CDR3 protein: CASRPGGAGYEQYF

V gene: TRBV5-1
D gene: TRBD1
clone size: few
J gene: TRBJ1-2
CDR3 DNA: TGCGCCAGCAGCAAAGGGACAGCCATTCTCTATGGCTACACCTTC
CDR3 protein: CASSKGTAILYGYTF

V gene: TRBV28
D gene: NA
clone size: few
J gene: TRBJ2-5
CDR3 DNA: TGTGCCAGCAATACCTATAGGGGCCTAGCCCCGCAAGAGACCCAGTACTTC
CDR3 protein: CASNTYRGLAPQETQYF

V gene: TRBV24-1
D gene: NA
clone size: NA
J gene: TRBJ1-1
CDR3 DNA: TGTGCCACCAGTGAGGCAGGAGACACTGAAGCTTTCTTT
CDR3 protein: CATSEAGDTEAFF

V gene: TRBV7-2
D gene: NA
clone size: NA
J gene: TRBJ1-2
CDR3 DNA: TGTGCCAGCAGCCCCTCCCTCCTTAACGGCTACACCTTC
CDR3 protein: CASSPSLLNGYTF

V gene: TRBV20-1
D gene: TRBD1
clone size: NA
J gene: TRBJ1-1
CDR3 DNA: TGCAGTGCTAGACTTTGGGACAGGGTGAACACTGAAGCTTTCTTT
CDR3 protein: CSARLWDRVNTEAFF

V gene: TRBV5-1
D gene: NA
clone size: few
J gene: TRBJ2-1
CDR3 DNA: TGCGCCAGCAGTTCTACCCCTAGAACGGGGAACTACAATGAGCAGTTCTTC
CDR3 protein: CASSSTPRTGNYNEQFF

V gene: TRBV4-1
D gene: NA
clone size: many
J gene: TRBJ1-4
CDR3 DNA: TGCGCCAGCAGCCAAGATCGTCTTAGGAGTAATGAAAAACTGTTTTTT
CDR3 protein: CASSQDRLRSNEKLFF

V gene: TRBV19
D gene: NA
clone size: NA
J gene: TRBJ2-5
CDR3 DNA: TGTGCCAGTAGCTGGAGAAGCCAAGAGACCCAGTACTTC
CDR3 protein: CASSWRSQETQYF

V gene: TRBV7-3
D gene: NA
clone size: few
J gene: TRBJ2-2
CDR3 DNA: TGTGCCAGCAGCTTAGTACGGTCATCCACCGGGGAGCTGTTTTTT
CDR3 protein: CASSLVRSSTGELFF

V gene: TRBV11-2
D gene: NA
clone size: few
J gene: TRBJ1-2
CDR3 DNA: TGTGCCAGCAGCTTAGTGGCAGGGGCGGGCTATGGCTACACCTTC
CDR3 protein: CASSLVAGAGYGYTF

V gene: TRBV3-1
D gene: NA
clone size: NA
J gene: TRBJ2-7
CDR3 DNA: TGTGCCAGCAGCCCTGGGACAACCCTCTCCTACGAGCAGTACTTC
CDR3 protein: CASSPGTTLSYEQYF

V gene: TRBV30
D gene: TRBD2
clone size: NA
J gene: TRBJ2-2
CDR3 DNA: TGTGCCTGGAGTACGAGACTAGCGGGGGGCAATAAGAACACCGGGGAGCTGTTTTTT
CDR3 protein: CAWSTRLAGGNKNTGELFF

V gene: TRBV27
D gene: NA
clone size: NA
J gene: TRBJ1-3
CDR3 DNA: TGTGCCAGCAGTCCTGCCGGGTTTCCCGAAGCAAGAGGAAACACCATATATTTT
CDR3 protein: CASSPAGFPEARGNTIYF

V gene: TRBV5-5
D gene: TRBD2
clone size: NA
J gene: TRBJ2-1
CDR3 DNA: TGTGCCAGCAAAGTGCGCGGGAGGGCCGGCGGTGAGCAGTTCTTC
CDR3 protein: CASKVRGRAGGEQFF

V gene: TRBV10-3
D gene: NA
clone size: few
J gene: TRBJ1-3
CDR3 DNA: TGTGCCATCAGTGAACACGGGACCTCAGGAAACACCATATATTTT
CDR3 protein: CAISEHGTSGNTIYF

V gene: TRBV4-1
D gene: TRBD1
clone size: NA
J gene: TRBJ1-2
CDR3 DNA: TGCGCCAGCAGCCAAACGGGACAGGGCGGCGGCTACACCTTC
CDR3 protein: CASSQTGQGGGYTF

V gene: TRBV29-1
D gene: NA
clone size: many
J gene: TRBJ2-2
CDR3 DNA: TGCAGCGTTGAGCCGACACCGAACACCGGGGAGCTGTTTTTT
CDR3 protein: CSVEPTPNTGELFF

V gene: TRBV4-3
D gene: TRBD2
clone size: many
J gene: TRBJ2-2
CDR3 DNA: TGCGCCAGCAGCCAAACCCTAGCGGAGAACACCGGGGAGCTGTTTTTT
CDR3 protein: CASSQTLAENTGELFF

V gene: TRBV6-1
D gene: NA
clone size: many
J gene: TRBJ1-2
CDR3 DNA: TGTGCCAGCAGTCCTTTTCTTAACTATGGCTACACCTTC
CDR3 protein: CASSPFLNYGYTF

V gene: TRBV15
D gene: NA
clone size: many
J gene: TRBJ2-1
CDR3 DNA: TGTGCCACCAGCAGAGATGCCGGCTGGGTTAGCAATGAGCAGTTCTTC
CDR3 protein: CATSRDAGWVSNEQFF